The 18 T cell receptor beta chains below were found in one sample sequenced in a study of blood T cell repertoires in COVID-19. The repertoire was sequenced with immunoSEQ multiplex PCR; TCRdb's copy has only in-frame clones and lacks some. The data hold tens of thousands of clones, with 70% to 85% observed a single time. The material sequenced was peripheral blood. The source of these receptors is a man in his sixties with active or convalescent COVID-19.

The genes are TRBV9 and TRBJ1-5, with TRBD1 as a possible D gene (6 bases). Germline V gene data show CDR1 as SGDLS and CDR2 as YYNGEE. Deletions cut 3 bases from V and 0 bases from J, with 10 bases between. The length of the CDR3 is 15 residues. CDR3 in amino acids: CASSEGHVSNQPQHF. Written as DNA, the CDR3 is TGTGCCAGCAGCGAGGGACACGTTAGCAATCAGCCCCAGCATTTT. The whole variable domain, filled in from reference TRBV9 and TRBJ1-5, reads DSGVTQTPKHLITATGQRVTLRCSPRSGDLSVYWYQQSLDQGLQFLIQYYNGEERAKGNILERFSAQQFPDLHSELNLSSLELGDSALYFCASSEGHVSNQPQHFGDGTRLSIL.

CDR3 coding DNA: TGTGCCAGCAGTTACTCGGGCGGGAGCACAGATACGCAGTATTTT. It is translated as CASSYSGGSTDTQYF. V gene TRBV6-5 combines with J gene TRBJ2-3; D is possibly TRBD2 (5 bases). Germline V CDR1 and CDR2: MNHEY, SVGAGI. This CDR3 has 15 amino acids. V lost 0 bases and J 0 bases, leaving 7 bases between the germline ends.

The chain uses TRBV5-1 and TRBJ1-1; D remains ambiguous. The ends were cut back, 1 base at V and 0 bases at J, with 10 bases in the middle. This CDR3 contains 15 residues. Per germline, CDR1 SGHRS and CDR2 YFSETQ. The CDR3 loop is CASSLHQNMNTEAFF. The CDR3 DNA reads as TGCGCCAGCAGCTTGCATCAGAACATGAACACTGAAGCTTTCTTT.

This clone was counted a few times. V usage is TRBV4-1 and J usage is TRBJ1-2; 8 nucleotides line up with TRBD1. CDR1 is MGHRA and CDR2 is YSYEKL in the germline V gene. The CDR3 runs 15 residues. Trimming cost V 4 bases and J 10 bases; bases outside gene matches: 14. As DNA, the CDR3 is TGCGCCAGCAGCCGCGGAAGTGACAGGGGTCCCGACTACACCTTC. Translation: CASSRGSDRGPDYTF.

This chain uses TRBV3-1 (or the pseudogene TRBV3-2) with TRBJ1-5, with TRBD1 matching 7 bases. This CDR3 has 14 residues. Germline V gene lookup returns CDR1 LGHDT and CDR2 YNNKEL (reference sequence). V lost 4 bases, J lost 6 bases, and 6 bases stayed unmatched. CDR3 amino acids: CASSRNRGVQPQHF. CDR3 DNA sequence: TGTGCCAGCAGCCGGAACAGGGGAGTTCAGCCCCAGCATTTT.

The CDR3 DNA follows: TGTGCCAGCAGCCGGAGGGGACGGCAACAAGAGACCCAGTACTTC. This encodes CASSRRGRQQETQYF. J is TRBJ2-5 and V is TRBV3-1 (or the pseudogene TRBV3-2), with a tentative D call TRBD2 (6 bases). This CDR3 region has 15 residues. The V and J ends lost 4 bases and 2 bases respectively, with 14 bases between them. The germline V gene has CDR1 LGHDT and CDR2 YNNKEL (reference sequence).

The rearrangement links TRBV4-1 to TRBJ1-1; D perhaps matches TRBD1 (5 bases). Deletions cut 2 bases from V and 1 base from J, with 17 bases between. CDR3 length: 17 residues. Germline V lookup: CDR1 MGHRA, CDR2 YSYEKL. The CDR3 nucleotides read TGCGCCAGCAGCCAAAAACAGGCCCCGGGGGGGAACACTGAAGCTTTCTTT. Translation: CASSQKQAPGGNTEAFF.

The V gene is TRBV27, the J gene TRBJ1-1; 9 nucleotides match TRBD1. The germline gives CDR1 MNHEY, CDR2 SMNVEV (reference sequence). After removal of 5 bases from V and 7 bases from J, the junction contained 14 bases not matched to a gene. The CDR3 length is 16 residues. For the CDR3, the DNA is TGTGCCAGCAGTGAAACCGGGACAGGGCGTTTCGGTGAAGCTTTCTTT. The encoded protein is CASSETGTGRFGEAFF.

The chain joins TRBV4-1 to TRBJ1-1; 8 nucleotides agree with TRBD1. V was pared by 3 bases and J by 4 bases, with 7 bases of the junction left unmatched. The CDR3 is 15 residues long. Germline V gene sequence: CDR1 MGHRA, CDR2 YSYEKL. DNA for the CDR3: TGCGCCAGCAGCCATCCGGACAGGGATGGCACTGAAGCTTTCTTT. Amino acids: CASSHPDRDGTEAFF.

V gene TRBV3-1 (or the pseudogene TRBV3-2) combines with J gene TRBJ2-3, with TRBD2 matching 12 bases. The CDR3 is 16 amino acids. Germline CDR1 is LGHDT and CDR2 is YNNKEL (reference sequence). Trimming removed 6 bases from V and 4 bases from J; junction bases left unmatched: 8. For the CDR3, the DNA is TGTGCCAGCAGACTAGCGGGGGGCTCGTTCGCAGATACGCAGTATTTT. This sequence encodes CASRLAGGSFADTQYF.

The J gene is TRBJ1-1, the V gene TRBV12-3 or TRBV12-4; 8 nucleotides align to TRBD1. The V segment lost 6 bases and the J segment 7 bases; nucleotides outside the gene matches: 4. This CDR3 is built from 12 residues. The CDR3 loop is CASSRTGSEAFF. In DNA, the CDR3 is TGTGCCAGCAGCCGGACAGGGAGTGAAGCTTTCTTT.

CDR3 sequence (DNA): TGTGCCAGCAGTGACTCGAAATACAGGGGGTCTATAAACGAGCAGTACTTC. Amino acids: CASSDSKYRGSINEQYF. The chain couples TRBV6-4 to TRBJ2-7; TRBD1 agrees at 8 bases. The germline V gene encodes CDR1 MRHNA and CDR2 SNTAGT. CDR3 size: 17 residues. Trimming removed 0 bases from V and 5 bases from J; junction bases left unmatched: 12.

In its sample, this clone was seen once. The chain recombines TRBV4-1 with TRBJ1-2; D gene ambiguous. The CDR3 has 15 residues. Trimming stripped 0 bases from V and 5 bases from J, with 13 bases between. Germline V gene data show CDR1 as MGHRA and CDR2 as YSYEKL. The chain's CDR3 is CASSQDLNGRYGYTF. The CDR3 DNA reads TGCGCCAGCAGCCAAGACCTGAATGGGAGATATGGCTACACCTTC.

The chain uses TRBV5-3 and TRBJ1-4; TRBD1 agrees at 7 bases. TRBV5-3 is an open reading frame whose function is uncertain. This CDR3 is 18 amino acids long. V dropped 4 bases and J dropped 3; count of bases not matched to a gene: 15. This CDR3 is CARSDPQTGGTANEKLFF. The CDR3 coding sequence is TGTGCCAGAAGCGACCCTCAGACGGGTGGGACAGCTAATGAAAAACTGTTTTTT.

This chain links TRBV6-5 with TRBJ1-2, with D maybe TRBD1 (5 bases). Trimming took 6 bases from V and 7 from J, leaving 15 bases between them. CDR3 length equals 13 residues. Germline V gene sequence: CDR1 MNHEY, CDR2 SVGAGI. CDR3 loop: CASSTPGHGGYTF. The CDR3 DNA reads TGTGCCAGCAGCACCCCCGGACACGGTGGCTACACCTTC.

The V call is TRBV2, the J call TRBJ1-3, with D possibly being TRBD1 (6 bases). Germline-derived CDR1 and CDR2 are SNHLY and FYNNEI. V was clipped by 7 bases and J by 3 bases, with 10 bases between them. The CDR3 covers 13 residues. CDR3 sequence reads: CASTTDSGNTIYF. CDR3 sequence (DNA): TGTGCCAGCACTACGGACAGTGGAAACACCATATATTTT.

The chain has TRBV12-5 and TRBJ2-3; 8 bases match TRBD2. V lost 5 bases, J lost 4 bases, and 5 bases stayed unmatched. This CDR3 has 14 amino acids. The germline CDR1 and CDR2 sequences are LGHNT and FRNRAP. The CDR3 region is CASGPGTSPDTQYF. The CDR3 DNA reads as TGTGCTAGTGGTCCCGGGACTAGTCCAGATACGCAGTATTTT.

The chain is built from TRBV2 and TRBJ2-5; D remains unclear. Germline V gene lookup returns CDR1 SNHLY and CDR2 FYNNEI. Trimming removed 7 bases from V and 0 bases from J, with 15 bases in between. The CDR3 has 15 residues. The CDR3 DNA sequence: TGTGCCAGCAACCCCCTATTTGCGAACCAAGAGACCCAGTACTTC. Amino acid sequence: CASNPLFANQETQYF.